The entry below describes one T cell receptor (beta chain). Some clones are missing from TCRdb's copy, which holds only in-frame ones; the method was immunoSEQ multiplex PCR. The table includes some 99,000 clones, 70% to 90% detected once. V shed 3 bases, J shed 5 bases, and the junction held 6 bases outside the gene matches. The CDR3 runs to 15 residues. In germline, CDR1 is DFQATT, CDR2 SNEGSKA (reference sequence). The data are from a study of blood T cell repertoires in COVID-19. The TCR was taken from a man between 70 and 80 years old with acute or convalescent COVID-19. Sequencing was performed on peripheral blood. The chain is built from TRBV20-1 and TRBJ2-1; 11 bases map to TRBD2. The DNA for the CDR3 is TGCAGTGCTAGTGTTAGCGGGGGGGCGGACAATGAGCAGTTCTTC. Translating gives CSASVSGGADNEQFF.